One sample yielded the 8 T cell receptor beta chains listed below, sequenced in a study of technical replicates of blood from a handful of donors. Data came from immunoSEQ multiplex PCR; TCRdb stores just in-frame clones and leaves some out. The sample shows 75,000 to 100,000 clones, around 95% of them seen only once. Sequencing used T cells isolated from PBMCs. The receptors here all came from a human donor in good health.

This sequence joins TRBV7-8 and TRBJ2-6; TRBD1 might be the D (6 bases). V lost 5 bases, J lost 2 bases, and 10 bases lay in between. Germline CDR1 reads SGHVS; CDR2 reads FQNEAQ. The CDR3 length is 15 residues. In nucleotides, the CDR3 is TGTGCCAGCAGCCCCAAGGGGGCTGGGGCCAACGTCCTGACTTTC. Amino acid sequence: CASSPKGAGANVLTF.

The gene calls are TRBV7-9 and TRBJ2-1; 7 nucleotides match TRBD2. V gave up 0 bases and J gave up 6 bases; unmatched junction bases: 8. This CDR3 comprises 16 residues. In germline, CDR1 is SEHNR, CDR2 FQNEAQ (reference sequence). The CDR3 DNA reads as TGTGCCAGCAGCTTAGCGGGAGGGTCCCGGCGCAATGAGCAGTTCTTC. This codes for CASSLAGGSRRNEQFF.

CDR3 sequence: CSVEGDSSSGANVLTF. The CDR3, as DNA: TGCAGCGTTGAAGGGGACTCGAGCTCTGGGGCCAACGTCCTGACTTTC. The J gene is TRBJ2-6, the V gene TRBV29-1, with a tentative D call TRBD2 (6 bases). Trimming took 1 base from V and 0 from J, leaving 10 bases between them. This CDR3 spans 16 amino acids. Germline V gene lookup returns CDR1 SQVTM and CDR2 ANQGSEA.

The chain uses TRBV29-1 and TRBJ2-2, with D possibly being TRBD2 (7 bases). CDR1 and CDR2 from the germline V gene are SQVTM and ANQGSEA. The CDR3 spans 14 residues. V lost 4 bases to trimming and J lost 7 bases, with 16 bases between them. CDR3 DNA sequence: TGCAGCGTTGGGGGAGTCGGGGGGCACGGGGAGCTGTTTTTT. Its protein is CSVGGVGGHGELFF.

The chain recombines TRBV7-9 with TRBJ1-1; 7 bases are a match to TRBD1. The CDR3 extends over 12 amino acids. V dropped 5 bases and J dropped 5; count of bases not matched to a gene: 2. Germline CDR1 reads SEHNR; CDR2 reads FQNEAQ (reference sequence). The CDR3 spells CASSPRGTEAFF. The CDR3 DNA is TGTGCCAGCAGCCCCAGGGGGACTGAAGCTTTCTTT.

The chain combines TRBV27 with TRBJ1-6, with D hard to call. The germline V gene has CDR1 MNHEY and CDR2 SMNVEV (reference sequence). With 3 bases removed from V and 10 bases from J, the gap between germline ends came to 7 bases. This CDR3 has 12 amino acids. The CDR3 is CASSFRSSPLHF. DNA for the CDR3: TGTGCCAGCAGTTTCCGTAGCTCACCCCTCCACTTT.

The chain joins TRBV4-3 to TRBJ1-1, with 9 positions matching TRBD1. The CDR3 has 15 residues. V shed 0 bases and J 5 bases; nucleotides not matched to a gene: 4. Germline CDR1 reads LGHNA; CDR2 reads YSLEER. The CDR3 DNA follows: TGCGCCAGCAGCCAAGAAGGACAGGGGAGGACTGAAGCTTTCTTT. It codes for CASSQEGQGRTEAFF.

The chain uses TRBV27 and TRBJ2-1; 7 nucleotides agree with TRBD1. CDR3 length: 15 residues. Losses at the gene ends were 2 bases for V and 5 bases for J; bases not matched to a gene: 6. CDR1 and CDR2 from the germline V gene are MNHEY and SMNVEV (reference sequence). The CDR3, as DNA: TGTGCCAGCAGTTTAGAGGACAGGAGCCACAATGAGCAGTTCTTC. This encodes CASSLEDRSHNEQFF.